The next 29 T cell receptor beta chains were all read from a single sample in a study of cytomegalovirus exposure and HLA in healthy donors. PCR employed 60 Vbeta and 13 Jbeta primers. Sequencing used immunoSEQ multiplex PCR; TCRdb keeps in-frame clones, though not all of them. Here the sample spans 100,000 to 150,000 clones, roughly 74% being singletons. The sample consisted of PBMCs. These receptors were taken from a woman in her forties or fifties in good health and CMV-seropositive.

The gene calls are TRBV13 and TRBJ2-7; TRBD1 matches at 12 bases. J was trimmed by 6 bases and V by 5 bases; bases with no gene match: 5. This CDR3 region has 14 residues. Germline CDR1 and CDR2: PRHDT and FYEKMQ (reference sequence). CDR3 sequence: CASSLGTGGIEQYF. In nucleotides, the CDR3 is TGTGCCAGCAGCCTGGGGACAGGGGGCATCGAGCAGTACTTC.

The gene calls are TRBV18 and TRBJ1-4, with D hard to call. The ends were cut back, 2 bases at V and 5 bases at J, with 21 bases in the middle. The V gene's germline CDR1 is KGHSH and CDR2 LQKENI. This CDR3 region has 18 residues. CDR3 DNA: TGTGCCAGCTCACCAAGATTGGTCGGTGCAGGATCAAATGAAAAACTGTTTTTT. This encodes CASSPRLVGAGSNEKLFF.

This chain's CDR3 is CASSEYMGRDYEQYF. In DNA form, the CDR3 reads TGTGCCAGCAGTGAATATATGGGCAGGGACTACGAGCAGTACTTC. This rearrangement joins TRBV25-1 to TRBJ2-7; tentatively, D is TRBD1 (5 bases). This CDR3 contains 15 residues. Germline V gene lookup returns CDR1 MGHDK and CDR2 SYGVNS. The V and J ends lost 0 bases and 3 bases respectively, with 12 bases between them.

The rearrangement uses TRBV6-4 and TRBJ1-1; 8 bases fit TRBD1. Losses at the gene ends were 3 bases for V and 3 bases for J; bases not matched to a gene: 6. CDR1 and CDR2 (germline): MRHNA, SNTAGT. CDR3 size: 15 residues. CDR3: CASSESGGEYTEAFF. For the CDR3, the DNA is TGTGCCAGCAGTGAGTCAGGGGGCGAGTACACTGAAGCTTTCTTT.

The chain is built from TRBV28 and TRBJ2-7; D unresolved. V lost 6 bases to trimming and J lost 0 bases, with 6 bases between them. CDR3 size: 12 residues. The germline gives CDR1 MDHEN, CDR2 SYDVKM. CDR3 DNA sequence: TGTGCCAGCAGCTCTTACTCCTACGAGCAGTACTTC. Its protein product is CASSSYSYEQYF.

V and J are TRBV2 and TRBJ1-5; 8 nucleotides align to TRBD1. CDR3 length: 14 amino acids. The trim removed 6 bases at V and 7 bases at J, leaving 8 bases unmatched. Looked up from germline, CDR1 is SNHLY and CDR2 is FYNNEI. CDR3 sequence: CASSNQGARQPQHF. CDR3 in DNA: TGTGCCAGCAGCAATCAGGGGGCTCGACAGCCCCAGCATTTT.

This clone was detected only a few times. This chain connects TRBV12-5 to TRBJ2-7, with TRBD1 identical over 7 bases. Germline CDR1 and CDR2: LGHNT and FRNRAP. J gave up 0 bases and V 4 bases, and 6 bases lay outside the gene matches. The CDR3 spans 15 residues. CDR3 region: CASGSKHRGSYEQYF. In nucleotides, the CDR3 is TGTGCTAGTGGTTCCAAACACAGGGGCTCCTACGAGCAGTACTTC.

This chain joins TRBV5-4 and TRBJ2-7, with TRBD2 as a possible D gene (5 bases). Germline V gene sequence: CDR1 SGHNT, CDR2 YYREEE (reference sequence). Deletions cut 7 bases from V and 2 bases from J, with 13 bases between. This CDR3 contains 13 residues. CDR3: CASSRVGAYEQYF. In nucleotides, the CDR3 is TGTGCCAGCTCGAGGGTCGGCGCCTACGAGCAGTACTTC.

V gene TRBV6-4 combines with J gene TRBJ2-5, with D maybe TRBD1 (5 bases). The DNA end is a closer match to TRBJ2-7, so the J assignment may be wrong. Germline lookup yields CDR1 MRHNA and CDR2 SNTAGT. The CDR3 totals 19 residues. CDR3 sequence reads: CASSEHVNIRVIGFYEQYF. CDR3 nucleotide sequence: TGTGCCAGCAGTGAACACGTAAATATCAGGGTTATCGGATTCTACGAGCAGTACTTC.

This clone has more than one count but fewer than ten. This chain links TRBV9 with TRBJ2-2, with 10 bases matching TRBD2. Trimming took 1 base from V and 6 from J; bases not matched to a gene: 3. The CDR3 contains 15 residues. Germline-derived CDR1 and CDR2 are SGDLS and YYNGEE. The CDR3 protein is CASSVPAGGAGELFF. CDR3 nucleotide sequence: TGTGCCAGCAGCGTACCAGCGGGGGGGGCCGGGGAGCTGTTTTTT.

V usage is TRBV21-1 and J usage is TRBJ2-5; TRBD1, as called in the table, went unchecked against the DNA. TRBV21-1 is recorded as a pseudogene. This CDR3 comprises 17 residues. The CDR3 DNA sequence: TGTGCCAGCAGCAAAGCCAAGACGGGGACAATCCAAGAGACCCAGTACTTC. As protein: CASSKAKTGTIQETQYF.

The chain joins TRBV9 to TRBJ1-1, with 7 nucleotides matching TRBD1. With 3 bases clipped from V and 0 bases from J, the junction kept 8 bases outside the gene matches. CDR3 size: 16 residues. From germline, CDR1 is SGDLS and CDR2 YYNGEE. The CDR3 here is CASSETTGPMNTEAFF. In DNA form, the CDR3 reads TGTGCCAGCAGCGAAACGACAGGGCCCATGAACACTGAAGCTTTCTTT.

This clone was picked up a small number of times. This chain joins TRBV7-2 and TRBJ1-1, with a tentative D call TRBD1 (5 bases). Germline loops: CDR1 SGHTA, CDR2 FQGNSA. This CDR3 region has 15 residues. With 3 bases removed from V and 3 bases from J, the gap between germline ends came to 14 bases. This chain's CDR3 is CASSFVFGGYTEAFF. CDR3 coding DNA: TGTGCCAGCAGCTTTGTCTTCGGGGGGTACACTGAAGCTTTCTTT.

The CDR3 spells CASLQGYGYTF. The DNA of the CDR3 is TGTGCCAGTCTCCAGGGATATGGCTACACCTTC. The chain links TRBV28 to TRBJ1-2; possibly TRBD1 for D (5 bases). CDR1 is MDHEN and CDR2 is SYDVKM in the germline V gene. This CDR3 is built from 11 residues. V shed 9 bases and J shed 5 bases, with 10 bases lying between them.

A few counts support this clone. Relative to the germline gene, one junction end is altered; a read error may explain this. The J gene is TRBJ2-7, the V gene TRBV7-9; 7 bases match TRBD1. The CDR3 length is 15 residues. The germline V gene has CDR1 SEHNR and CDR2 FQNEAQ (reference sequence). Here the CDR3 DNA reads TGTTCCAGCCAACCACCGTCGACAGGGTCCTACGAGCAGTACTTC. Amino acid sequence: CSSQPPSTGSYEQYF.

The count of this clone is one. The rearrangement joins TRBV29-1 to TRBJ1-2; 7 bases are shared with TRBD1. This CDR3 is 15 amino acids long. CDR1 and CDR2 (germline): SQVTM, ANQGSEA. Trimming removed 4 bases from V and 6 bases from J; junction bases left unmatched: 14. The CDR3 DNA sequence: TGCAGCGTTGTTGGACGCCTTGGGACAGTGGATGGCTACACCTTC. It is translated as CSVVGRLGTVDGYTF.

This clone appeared once. CDR3 sequence reads: CSVRGQGPTNEKLFF. The CDR3 bases are TGCAGCGTCCGGGGACAGGGACCAACTAATGAAAAACTGTTTTTT. The chain joins TRBV29-1 to TRBJ1-4; 9 bases align to TRBD1. Germline CDR1 reads SQVTM; CDR2 reads ANQGSEA. This CDR3 region has 15 residues. With 6 bases clipped from V and 0 bases from J, the junction kept 5 bases outside the gene matches. Full variable domain (remainder filled in from reference TRBV29-1 and TRBJ1-4): SAVISQKPSRDICQRGTSLTIQCQVDSQVTMMFWYRQQPGQSLTLIATANQGSEATYESGFVIDKFPISRPNLTFSTLTVSNMSPEDSSIYLCSVRGQGPTNEKLFFGSGTQLSVL.

The chain links TRBV29-1 to TRBJ2-7; 9 bases fit TRBD1. The CDR3 spans 19 residues. J gave up 0 bases and V 5 bases, and 20 bases lay outside the gene matches. The germline V gene has CDR1 SQVTM and CDR2 ANQGSEA. DNA of the CDR3: TGCAGCGTTTCTCTCCCACCGGGACAGGGAATAAAAAGCTCCTACGAGCAGTACTTC. Its protein is CSVSLPPGQGIKSSYEQYF.

In nucleotides, the CDR3 is TGCGCCAGCAGCTTGGGGGCGGGAAGGAATGAGCAGTTCTTC. Its protein is CASSLGAGRNEQFF. The chain employs TRBV5-1 and TRBJ2-1, with D maybe TRBD2 (6 bases). Trimming took 0 bases from V and 7 from J, leaving 11 bases between them. The CDR3 consists of 14 residues. CDR1 is SGHRS and CDR2 is YFSETQ in the germline V gene.

This clone was recorded a few times. V usage is TRBV27 and J usage is TRBJ2-3; 8 bases are a match to TRBD2. This CDR3 is 15 amino acids long. Unmatched junction bases numbered 7, after V lost 6 bases and J lost 2 bases. Germline CDR1 and CDR2: MNHEY and SMNVEV (reference sequence). The DNA of the CDR3 is TGTGCCAGCAGCAGCCGGGGGGGGTACACAGATACGCAGTATTTT. It specifies CASSSRGGYTDTQYF.

The J gene is TRBJ1-2, the V gene TRBV7-8; TRBD1 matches at 10 bases. The trim removed 6 bases at V and 8 bases at J, leaving 12 bases unmatched. CDR1 SGHVS and CDR2 FQNEAQ come from the germline V gene. This CDR3 is built from 15 residues. The CDR3 loop reads CASRETGGALWGYTF. CDR3 sequence (DNA): TGTGCCAGCAGAGAGACAGGGGGCGCCTTATGGGGCTACACCTTC.

The rearrangement joins TRBV27 to TRBJ2-3; weak D call: TRBD1 (6 bases). This CDR3 region has 14 residues. The germline V gene has CDR1 MNHEY and CDR2 SMNVEV (reference sequence). V was pared by 2 bases and J by 2 bases, with 8 bases between. CDR3 loop: CASSLMGATDTQYF. The DNA of the CDR3 is TGTGCCAGCAGTTTAATGGGGGCCACAGATACGCAGTATTTT.

V is TRBV5-4 and J is TRBJ2-4, with D tentatively TRBD2 (5 bases). Trimming removed 4 bases at V and 0 bases at J, with 11 bases between. Germline V CDR1 and CDR2: SGHNT, YYREEE (reference sequence). The CDR3 is 15 residues long. This CDR3 is CASSLASGAKNIQYF. The CDR3 DNA sequence: TGTGCCAGCAGCCTAGCTAGTGGAGCCAAAAACATTCAGTACTTC.

The rearrangement joins TRBV30 to TRBJ1-4, with 9 bases that match TRBD1. The CDR3 runs to 16 residues. Germline CDR1 is GTSNPN and CDR2 is SVGIG (reference sequence). Losses at the gene ends were 1 base for V and 0 bases for J; bases not matched to a gene: 3. The CDR3 region is CAWSGDRVATNEKLFF. CDR3 sequence (DNA): TGTGCCTGGAGTGGGGACAGGGTCGCAACTAATGAAAAACTGTTTTTT.

In this sample, this clone turned up a few times. This chain's CDR3 is CASSRNNRDYEQYF. The DNA of the CDR3 is TGTGCCAGCTCACGCAACAACAGGGACTACGAGCAGTACTTC. The chain is built from TRBV18 and TRBJ2-7; tentatively, D is TRBD1 (6 bases). The germline V and J ends were trimmed by 4 bases and 3 bases, with 13 bases remaining between them. The CDR3 is made up of 14 amino acids. Germline values: CDR1 KGHSH, CDR2 LQKENI.

The V and J genes are TRBV4-1 and TRBJ1-5; possibly TRBD1 for D (6 bases). Trimming shortened V by 4 bases and J by 6 bases, and 10 bases separated the two germline ends. Germline CDR1 MGHRA, CDR2 YSYEKL. There are 13 residues in the CDR3. The CDR3 DNA follows: TGCGCCAGCAGCCTTGGACAGTTTCAGCCCCAGCATTTT. It encodes CASSLGQFQPQHF.

V is TRBV27 and J is TRBJ2-7; 7 nucleotides agree with TRBD2. Germline V gene sequence: CDR1 MNHEY, CDR2 SMNVEV (reference sequence). V shed 7 bases and J 0 bases; nucleotides not matched to a gene: 12. This CDR3 has 16 amino acids. In DNA, the CDR3 is TGTGCCAGCACCCTACGTGGGGGGGGTGTCTCCTACGAGCAGTACTTC. Translated: CASTLRGGGVSYEQYF.

J is TRBJ2-1 and V is TRBV7-2; 8 bases map to TRBD2. Trimming took 1 base from V and 9 from J; bases not matched to a gene: 8. This CDR3 contains 15 residues. CDR1 is SGHTA, CDR2 FQGNSA, per germline. The CDR3 is CASSLVTGGQGEQFF. The DNA of the CDR3 is TGTGCCAGCAGCTTAGTAACGGGGGGGCAGGGTGAGCAGTTCTTC.

The rearrangement uses TRBV21-1 and TRBJ1-5; the table's D call TRBD1 went unverified against the DNA. TRBV21-1 is classified as a pseudogene. This CDR3 is built from 16 residues. CDR3 in amino acids: CASSSGVEYSNQPQHF. The CDR3 DNA reads TGTGCCAGCAGCTCAGGGGTCGAGTATAGCAATCAGCCCCAGCATTTT.